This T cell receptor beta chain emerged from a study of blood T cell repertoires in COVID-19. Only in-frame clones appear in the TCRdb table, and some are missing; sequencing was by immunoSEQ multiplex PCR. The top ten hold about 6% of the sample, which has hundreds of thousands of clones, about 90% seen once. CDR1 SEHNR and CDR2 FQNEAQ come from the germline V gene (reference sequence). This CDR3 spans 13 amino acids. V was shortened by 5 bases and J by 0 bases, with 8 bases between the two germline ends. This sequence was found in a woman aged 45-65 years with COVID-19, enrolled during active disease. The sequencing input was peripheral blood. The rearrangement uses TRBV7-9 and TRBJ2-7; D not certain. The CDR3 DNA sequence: TGTGCCAGCAGCCCCCTAAGCTCCTACGAGCAGTACTTC. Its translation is CASSPLSSYEQYF. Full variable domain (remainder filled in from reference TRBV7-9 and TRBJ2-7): DTGVSQNPRHKITKRGQNVTFRCDPISEHNRLYWYRQTLGQGPEFLTYFQNEAQLEKSRLLSDRFSAERPKGSFSTLEIQRTEQGDSAMYLCASSPLSSYEQYFGPGTRLTVT.